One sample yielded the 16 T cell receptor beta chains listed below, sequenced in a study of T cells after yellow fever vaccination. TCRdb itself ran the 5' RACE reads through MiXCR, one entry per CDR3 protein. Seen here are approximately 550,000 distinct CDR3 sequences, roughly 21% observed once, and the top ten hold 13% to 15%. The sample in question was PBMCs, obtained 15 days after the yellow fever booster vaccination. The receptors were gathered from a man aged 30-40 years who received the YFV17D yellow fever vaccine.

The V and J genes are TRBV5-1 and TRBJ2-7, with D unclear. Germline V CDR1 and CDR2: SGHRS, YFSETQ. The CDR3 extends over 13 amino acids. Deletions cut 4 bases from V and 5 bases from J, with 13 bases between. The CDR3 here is CASSMAPVDEQYF. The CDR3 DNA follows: TGCGCCAGCAGCATGGCCCCCGTGGACGAGCAGTACTTC. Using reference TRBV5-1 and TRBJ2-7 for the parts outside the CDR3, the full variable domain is KAGVTQTPRYLIKTRGQQVTLSCSPISGHRSVSWYQQTPGQGLQFLFEYFSETQRNKGNFPGRFSGRQFSNSRSEMNVSTLELGDSALYLCASSMAPVDEQYFGPGTRLTVT.

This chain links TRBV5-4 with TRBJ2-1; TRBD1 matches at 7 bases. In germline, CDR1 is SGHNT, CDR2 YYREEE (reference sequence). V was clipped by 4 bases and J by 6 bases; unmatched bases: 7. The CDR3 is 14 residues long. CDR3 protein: CASSGQTGPNEQFF. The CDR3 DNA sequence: TGTGCCAGCAGCGGGCAGACAGGGCCCAATGAGCAGTTCTTC. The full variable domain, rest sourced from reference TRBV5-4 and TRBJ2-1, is ETGVTQSPTHLIKTRGQQVTLRCSSQSGHNTVSWYQQALGQGPQFIFQYYREEENGRGNFPPRFSGLQFPNYSSELNVNALELDDSALYLCASSGQTGPNEQFFGPGTRLTVL.

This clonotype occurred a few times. The CDR3 protein is CAISAAGGDRTEAFF. CDR3 nucleotides: TGTGCCATCAGTGCCGCGGGCGGGGATAGAACTGAAGCTTTCTTT. The chain uses TRBV10-3 and TRBJ1-1; the D is unclear. The ends were cut back, 4 bases at V and 5 bases at J, with 17 bases in the middle. Germline CDR1 is ENHRY and CDR2 is SYGVKD. The CDR3 sequence is 15 residues long.

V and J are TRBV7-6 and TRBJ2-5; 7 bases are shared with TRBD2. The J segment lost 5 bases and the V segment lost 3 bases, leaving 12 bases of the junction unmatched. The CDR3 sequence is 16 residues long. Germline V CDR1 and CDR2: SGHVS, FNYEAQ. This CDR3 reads CASSFRGDGSVETQYF. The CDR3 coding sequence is TGTGCCAGCAGCTTCCGGGGGGACGGGTCAGTCGAGACCCAGTACTTC.

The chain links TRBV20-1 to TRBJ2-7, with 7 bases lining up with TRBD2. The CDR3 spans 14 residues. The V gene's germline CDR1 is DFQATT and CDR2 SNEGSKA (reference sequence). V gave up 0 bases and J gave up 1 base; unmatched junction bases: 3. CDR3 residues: CSARDLAASYEQYF. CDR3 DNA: TGCAGTGCTAGAGATCTAGCGGCATCCTACGAGCAGTACTTC.

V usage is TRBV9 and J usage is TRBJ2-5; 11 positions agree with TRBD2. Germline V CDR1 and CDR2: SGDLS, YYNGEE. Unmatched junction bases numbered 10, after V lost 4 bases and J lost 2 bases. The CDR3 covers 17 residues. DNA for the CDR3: TGTGCCAGCAGCCCTTGGTCCGGGACTAGCGGTCAAGAGACCCAGTACTTC. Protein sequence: CASSPWSGTSGQETQYF.

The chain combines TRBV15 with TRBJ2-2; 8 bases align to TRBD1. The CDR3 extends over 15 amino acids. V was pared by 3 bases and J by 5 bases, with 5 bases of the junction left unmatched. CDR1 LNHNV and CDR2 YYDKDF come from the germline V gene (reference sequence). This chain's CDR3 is CATSSDRGLTGELFF. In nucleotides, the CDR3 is TGTGCCACCAGCAGCGACAGGGGCCTAACCGGGGAGCTGTTTTTT.

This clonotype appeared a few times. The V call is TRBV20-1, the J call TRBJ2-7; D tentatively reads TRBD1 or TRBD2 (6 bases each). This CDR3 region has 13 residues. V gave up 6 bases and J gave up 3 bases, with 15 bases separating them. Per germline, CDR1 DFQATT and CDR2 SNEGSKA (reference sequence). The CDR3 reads CSAGGGRDYEQYF. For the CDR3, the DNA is TGCAGTGCAGGAGGGGGGAGAGACTACGAGCAGTACTTC.

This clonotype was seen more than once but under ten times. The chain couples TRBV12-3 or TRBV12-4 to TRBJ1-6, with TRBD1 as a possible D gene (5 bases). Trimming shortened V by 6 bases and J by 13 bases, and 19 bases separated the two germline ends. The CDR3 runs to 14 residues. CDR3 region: CASSFGDRPAPLHF. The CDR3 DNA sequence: TGTGCCAGCAGCTTTGGTGACAGACCGGCCCCCCTCCACTTT.

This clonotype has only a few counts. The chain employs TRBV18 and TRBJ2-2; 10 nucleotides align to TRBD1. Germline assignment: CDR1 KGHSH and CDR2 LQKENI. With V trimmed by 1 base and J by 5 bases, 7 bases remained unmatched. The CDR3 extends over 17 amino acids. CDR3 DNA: TGTGCCAGCTCACCACGTCCCCCGGGACAGGGGACCGGGGAGCTGTTTTTT. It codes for CASSPRPPGQGTGELFF.

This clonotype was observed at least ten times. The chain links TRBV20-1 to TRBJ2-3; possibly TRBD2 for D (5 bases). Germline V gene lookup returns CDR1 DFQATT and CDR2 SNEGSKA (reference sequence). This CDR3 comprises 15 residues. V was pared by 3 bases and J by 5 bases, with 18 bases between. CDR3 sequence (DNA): TGCAGTGCTAGTTCGATGTCGGGAACCCAAGATACGCAGTATTTT. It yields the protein CSASSMSGTQDTQYF.

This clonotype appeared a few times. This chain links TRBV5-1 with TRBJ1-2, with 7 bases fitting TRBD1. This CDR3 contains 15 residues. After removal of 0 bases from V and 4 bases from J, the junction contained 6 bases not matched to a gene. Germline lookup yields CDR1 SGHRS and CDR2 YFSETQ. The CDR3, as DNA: TGCGCCAGCAGCTTGGATTCCGGGACAGTCTATGGCTACACCTTC. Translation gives CASSLDSGTVYGYTF. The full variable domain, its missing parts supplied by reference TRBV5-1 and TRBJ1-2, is KAGVTQTPRYLIKTRGQQVTLSCSPISGHRSVSWYQQTPGQGLQFLFEYFSETQRNKGNFPGRFSGRQFSNSRSEMNVSTLELGDSALYLCASSLDSGTVYGYTFGSGTRLTVV.

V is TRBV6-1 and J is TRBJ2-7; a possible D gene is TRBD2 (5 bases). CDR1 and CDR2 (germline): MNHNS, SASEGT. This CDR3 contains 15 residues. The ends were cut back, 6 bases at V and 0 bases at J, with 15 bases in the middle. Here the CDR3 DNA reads TGTGCCAGCAGGCCCGGAGGACCCCCCTCCTACGAGCAGTACTTC. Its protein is CASRPGGPPSYEQYF.

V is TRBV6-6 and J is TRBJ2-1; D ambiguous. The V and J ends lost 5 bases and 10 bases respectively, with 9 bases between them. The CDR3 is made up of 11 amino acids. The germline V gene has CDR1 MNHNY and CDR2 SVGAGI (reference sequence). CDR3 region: CASSLLLEQFF. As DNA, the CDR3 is TGTGCCAGCAGTCTGTTATTGGAGCAGTTCTTC.

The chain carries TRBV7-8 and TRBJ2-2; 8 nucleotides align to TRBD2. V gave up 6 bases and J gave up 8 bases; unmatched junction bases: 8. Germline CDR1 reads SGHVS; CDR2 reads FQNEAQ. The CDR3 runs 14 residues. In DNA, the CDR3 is TGTGCCAGCAGGTGGCGGGAGGATCGGGGGGAGCTGTTTTTT. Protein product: CASRWREDRGELFF.

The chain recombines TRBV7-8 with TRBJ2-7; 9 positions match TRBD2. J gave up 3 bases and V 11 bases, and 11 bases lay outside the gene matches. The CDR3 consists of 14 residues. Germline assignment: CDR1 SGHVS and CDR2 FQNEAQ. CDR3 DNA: TGTGCCGGGACTAGCTTTTGGATGGGCTACGAGCAGTACTTC. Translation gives CAGTSFWMGYEQYF.